What follows is one T cell receptor beta chain and its context. Its antigen is currently unknown. Produced via immunoSEQ multiplex PCR; TCRdb's table is partial and in-frame only. Altogether roughly 100,000 clones are present, around 88% being singletons, with the ten largest covering around 7%. The length of the CDR3 is 13 residues. The germline gives CDR1 MNHEY, CDR2 SVGAGI. V shed 5 bases and J shed 4 bases, with 11 bases lying between them. Following autologous stem cell transplantation, relapse occurred in every patient, and exposure to brentuximab vedotin varied. Classifying best responses yielded complete response, partial response or progressive disease. This sample is part of a study of PD-1 blockade in classical Hodgkin lymphoma. Overall study: Patients were given intravenous nivolumab, 3 mg/kg, every 2 weeks.

General observations from the study: Nivolumab starters within 1 year of ASCT were excluded. CD4+ TCR diversity rose significantly by C4D1, and CD8+ TCR diversity did not.

Here the sequenced sample was peripheral blood mononuclear cells (PBMCs), taken before the second cycle of nivolumab. This chain links TRBV6-5 with TRBJ2-5; possibly TRBD1 for D (6 bases). The TCR was taken from a human donor with classical Hodgkin lymphoma. The CDR3 protein is CASSAGTLETQYF. CDR3 bases: TGTGCCAGCAGTGCCGGGACACTAGAGACCCAGTACTTC.